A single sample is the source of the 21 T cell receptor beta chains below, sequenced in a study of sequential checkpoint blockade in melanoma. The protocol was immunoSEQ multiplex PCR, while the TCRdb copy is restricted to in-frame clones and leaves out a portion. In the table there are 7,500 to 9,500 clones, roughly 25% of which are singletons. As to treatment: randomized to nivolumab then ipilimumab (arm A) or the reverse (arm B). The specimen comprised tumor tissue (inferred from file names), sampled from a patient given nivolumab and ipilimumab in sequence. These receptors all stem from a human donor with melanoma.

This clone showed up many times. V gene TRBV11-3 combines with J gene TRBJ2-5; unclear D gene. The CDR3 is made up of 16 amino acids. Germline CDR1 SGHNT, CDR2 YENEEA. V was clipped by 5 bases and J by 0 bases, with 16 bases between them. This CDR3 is CASSHVAPKYQETQYF. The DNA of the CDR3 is TGTGCCAGCAGCCATGTTGCGCCAAAATACCAAGAGACCCAGTACTTC.

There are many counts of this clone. The CDR3 nucleotides read TGTGCCAGCAGTTACGCGGCCCTTAACACAGATACGCAGTATTTT. Encoded protein: CASSYAALNTDTQYF. The rearrangement links TRBV6-8 to TRBJ2-3; D uncertain. The V and J ends lost 2 bases and 2 bases respectively, with 11 bases between them. The CDR3 has 15 amino acids. From germline, CDR1 is MNHGY and CDR2 SAAAGT.

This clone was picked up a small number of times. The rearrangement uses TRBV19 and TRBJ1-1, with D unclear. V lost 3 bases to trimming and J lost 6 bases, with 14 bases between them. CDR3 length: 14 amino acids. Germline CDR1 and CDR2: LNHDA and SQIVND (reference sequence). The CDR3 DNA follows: TGTGCCAGTAGTATTACGGAGTGGTTACCTGAAGCTTTCTTT. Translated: CASSITEWLPEAFF. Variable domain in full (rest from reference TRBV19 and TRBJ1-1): DGGITQSPKYLFRKEGQNVTLSCEQNLNHDAMYWYRQDPGQGLRLIYYSQIVNDFQKGDIAEGYSVSREKKESFPLTVTSAQKNPTAFYLCASSITEWLPEAFFGQGTRLTVV.

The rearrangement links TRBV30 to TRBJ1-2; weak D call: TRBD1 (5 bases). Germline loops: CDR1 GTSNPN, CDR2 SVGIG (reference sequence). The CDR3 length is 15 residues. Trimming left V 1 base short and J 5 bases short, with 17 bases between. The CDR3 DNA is TGTGCCTGGAGTGCCCCGGGACTTGGAAGATATGGCTACACCTTC. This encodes CAWSAPGLGRYGYTF.

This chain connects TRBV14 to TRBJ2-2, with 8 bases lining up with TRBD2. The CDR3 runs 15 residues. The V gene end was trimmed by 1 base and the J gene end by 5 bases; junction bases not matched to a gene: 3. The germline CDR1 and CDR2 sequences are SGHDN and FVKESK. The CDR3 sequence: CASSQGSGETGELFF. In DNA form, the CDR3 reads TGTGCCAGCAGCCAAGGTAGCGGGGAAACCGGGGAGCTGTTTTTT.

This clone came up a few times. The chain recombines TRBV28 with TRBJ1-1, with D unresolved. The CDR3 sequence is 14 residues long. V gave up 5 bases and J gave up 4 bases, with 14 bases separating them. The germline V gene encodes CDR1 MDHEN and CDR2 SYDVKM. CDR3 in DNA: TGTGCCAGCAGTCGCGAGACCCGGACCACTGAAGCTTTCTTT. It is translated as CASSRETRTTEAFF. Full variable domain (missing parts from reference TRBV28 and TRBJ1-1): DVKVTQSSRYLVKRTGEKVFLECVQDMDHENMFWYRQDPGLGLRLIYFSYDVKMKEKGDIPEGYSVSREKKERFSLILESASTNQTSMYLCASSRETRTTEAFFGQGTRLTVV.

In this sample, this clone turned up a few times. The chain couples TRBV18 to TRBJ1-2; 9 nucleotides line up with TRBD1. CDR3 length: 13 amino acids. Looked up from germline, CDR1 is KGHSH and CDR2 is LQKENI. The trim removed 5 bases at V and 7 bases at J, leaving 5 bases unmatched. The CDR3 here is CASSAGQGAGYTF. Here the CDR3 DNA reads TGTGCCAGCTCAGCGGGACAGGGTGCTGGCTACACCTTC.

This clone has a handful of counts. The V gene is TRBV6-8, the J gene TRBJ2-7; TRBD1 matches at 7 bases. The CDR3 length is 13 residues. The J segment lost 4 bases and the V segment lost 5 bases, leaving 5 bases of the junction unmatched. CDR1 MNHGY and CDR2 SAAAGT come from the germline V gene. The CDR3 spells CASSRGQDYEQYF. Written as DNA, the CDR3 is TGTGCCAGCAGTAGAGGACAGGATTACGAGCAGTACTTC.

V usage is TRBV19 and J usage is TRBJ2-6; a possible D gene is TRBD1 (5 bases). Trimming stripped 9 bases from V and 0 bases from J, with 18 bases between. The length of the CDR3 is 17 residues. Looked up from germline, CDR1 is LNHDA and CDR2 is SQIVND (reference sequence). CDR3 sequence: CARRTPGQDSGANVLTF. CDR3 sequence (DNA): TGTGCCAGGCGAACACCAGGGCAGGACTCTGGGGCCAACGTCCTGACTTTC. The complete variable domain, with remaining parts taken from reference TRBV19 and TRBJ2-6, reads DGGITQSPKYLFRKEGQNVTLSCEQNLNHDAMYWYRQDPGQGLRLIYYSQIVNDFQKGDIAEGYSVSREKKESFPLTVTSAQKNPTAFYLCARRTPGQDSGANVLTFGAGSRLTVL.

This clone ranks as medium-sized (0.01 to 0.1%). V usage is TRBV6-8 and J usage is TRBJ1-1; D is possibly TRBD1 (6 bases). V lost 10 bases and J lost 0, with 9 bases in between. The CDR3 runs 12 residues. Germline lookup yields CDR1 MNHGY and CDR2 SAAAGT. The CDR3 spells CAITGLNTEAFF. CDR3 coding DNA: TGTGCCATTACAGGGCTGAACACTGAAGCTTTCTTT.

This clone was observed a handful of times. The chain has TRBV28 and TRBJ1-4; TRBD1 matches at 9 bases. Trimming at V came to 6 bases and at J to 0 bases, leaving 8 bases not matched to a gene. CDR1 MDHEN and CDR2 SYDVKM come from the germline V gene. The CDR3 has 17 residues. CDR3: CASSRYGQGSTNEKLFF. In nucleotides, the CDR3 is TGTGCCAGCAGCCGGTACGGACAGGGGTCAACTAATGAAAAACTGTTTTTT. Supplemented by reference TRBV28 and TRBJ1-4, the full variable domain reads DVKVTQSSRYLVKRTGEKVFLECVQDMDHENMFWYRQDPGLGLRLIYFSYDVKMKEKGDIPEGYSVSREKKERFSLILESASTNQTSMYLCASSRYGQGSTNEKLFFGSGTQLSVL.

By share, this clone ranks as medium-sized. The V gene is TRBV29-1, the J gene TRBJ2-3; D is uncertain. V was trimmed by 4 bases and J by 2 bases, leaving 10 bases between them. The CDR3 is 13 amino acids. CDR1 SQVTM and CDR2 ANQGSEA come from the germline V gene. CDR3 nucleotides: TGCAGCGTTGCGGATCTAAACACAGATACGCAGTATTTT. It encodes CSVADLNTDTQYF.

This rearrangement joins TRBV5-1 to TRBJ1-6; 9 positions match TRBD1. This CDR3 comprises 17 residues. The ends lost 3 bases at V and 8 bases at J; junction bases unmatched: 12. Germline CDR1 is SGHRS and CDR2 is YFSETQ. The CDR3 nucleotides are TGCGCCAGCAGCTCCGGTTTGGACAGGGGATTGGATTCACCCCTCCACTTT. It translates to CASSSGLDRGLDSPLHF.

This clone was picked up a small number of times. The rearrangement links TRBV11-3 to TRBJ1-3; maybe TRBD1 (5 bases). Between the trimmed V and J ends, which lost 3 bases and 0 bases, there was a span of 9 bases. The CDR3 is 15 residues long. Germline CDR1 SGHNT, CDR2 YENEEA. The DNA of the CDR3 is TGTGCCAGCAGCTTGGCAGGGACCTCTGGAAACACCATATATTTT. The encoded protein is CASSLAGTSGNTIYF. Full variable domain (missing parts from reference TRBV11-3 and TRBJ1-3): EAGVVQSPRYKIIEKKQPVAFWCNPISGHNTLYWYLQNLGQGPELLIRYENEEAVDDSQLPKDRFSAERLKGVDSTLKIQPAELGDSAVYLCASSLAGTSGNTIYFGEGSWLTVV.

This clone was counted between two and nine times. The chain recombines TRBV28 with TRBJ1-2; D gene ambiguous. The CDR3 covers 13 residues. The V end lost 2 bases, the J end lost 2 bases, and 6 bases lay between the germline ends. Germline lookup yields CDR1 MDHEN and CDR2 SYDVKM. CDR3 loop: CASSLRGNYGYTF. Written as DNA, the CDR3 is TGTGCCAGCAGTTTACGAGGGAACTATGGCTACACCTTC.

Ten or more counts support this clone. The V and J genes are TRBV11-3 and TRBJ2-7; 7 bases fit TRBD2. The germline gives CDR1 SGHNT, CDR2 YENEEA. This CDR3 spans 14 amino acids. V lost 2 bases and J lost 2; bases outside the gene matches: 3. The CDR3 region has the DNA TGTGCCAGCAGCTTAAAAGCGGGGCCCTACGAGCAGTACTTC. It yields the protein CASSLKAGPYEQYF.

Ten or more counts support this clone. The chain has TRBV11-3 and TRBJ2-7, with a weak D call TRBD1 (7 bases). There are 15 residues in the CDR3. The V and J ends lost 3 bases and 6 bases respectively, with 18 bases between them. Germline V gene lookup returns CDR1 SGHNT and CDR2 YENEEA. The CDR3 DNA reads TGTGCCAGCAGCTTGGGACAAGGACAGGAGGGCGAGCAGTACTTC. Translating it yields CASSLGQGQEGEQYF.

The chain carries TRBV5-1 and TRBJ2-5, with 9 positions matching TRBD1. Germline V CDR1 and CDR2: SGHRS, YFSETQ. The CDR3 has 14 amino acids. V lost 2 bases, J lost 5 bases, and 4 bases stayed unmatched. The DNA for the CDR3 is TGCGCCAGCAGCTTACAGGGGGCTCGGGAGACCCAGTACTTC. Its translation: CASSLQGARETQYF.

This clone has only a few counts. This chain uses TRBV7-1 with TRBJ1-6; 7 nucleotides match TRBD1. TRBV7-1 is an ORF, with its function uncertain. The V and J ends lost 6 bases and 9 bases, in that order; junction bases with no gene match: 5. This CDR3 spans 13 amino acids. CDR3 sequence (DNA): TGTGCCAGCAGTCAGGGGGTGAGTTCACCCCTCCACTTT. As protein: CASSQGVSSPLHF.

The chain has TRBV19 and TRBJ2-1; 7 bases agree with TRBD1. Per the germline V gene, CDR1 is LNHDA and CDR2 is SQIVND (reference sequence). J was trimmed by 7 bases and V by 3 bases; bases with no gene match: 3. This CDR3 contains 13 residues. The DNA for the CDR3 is TGTGCCAGTAGTATTACACAGGGGAATGAGCAGTTCTTC. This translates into CASSITQGNEQFF.

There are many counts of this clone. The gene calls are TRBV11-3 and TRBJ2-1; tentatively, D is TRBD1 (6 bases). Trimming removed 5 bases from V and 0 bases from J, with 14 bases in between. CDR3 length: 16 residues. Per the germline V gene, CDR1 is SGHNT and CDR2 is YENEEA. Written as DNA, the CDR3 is TGTGCCAGCAGCCTCGATCAGGGGAGCTCCTACAATGAGCAGTTCTTC. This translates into CASSLDQGSSYNEQFF.